This entry is about one T cell receptor (beta chain). The data stem from a study of blood T cell repertoires in COVID-19. Study-wide context: The United States, Italy and Spain supplied acute and convalescent COVID-19 samples.

Sequencing was performed with immunoSEQ multiplex PCR; in TCRdb, only in-frame clones are kept and a portion is missing. The sample lists some 150,000 clones, more than 70% occurring once. The CDR3 totals 14 residues. The V gene's germline CDR1 is SGHRS and CDR2 YFSETQ. V lost 4 bases and J 3 bases, leaving 13 bases between the germline ends. This rearrangement joins TRBV5-1 to TRBJ2-5, with no clear D. The sequence came from a woman aged 55-70 years with acute or convalescent COVID-19. Input material: peripheral blood. As DNA, the CDR3 is TGCGCCAGCAGCGTGGAGCCCCAAAAAGAGACCCAGTACTTC. This translates into CASSVEPQKETQYF. The full variable domain, with the rest looked up from reference TRBV5-1 and TRBJ2-5, is KAGVTQTPRYLIKTRGQQVTLSCSPISGHRSVSWYQQTPGQGLQFLFEYFSETQRNKGNFPGRFSGRQFSNSRSEMNVSTLELGDSALYLCASSVEPQKETQYFGPGTRLLVL.